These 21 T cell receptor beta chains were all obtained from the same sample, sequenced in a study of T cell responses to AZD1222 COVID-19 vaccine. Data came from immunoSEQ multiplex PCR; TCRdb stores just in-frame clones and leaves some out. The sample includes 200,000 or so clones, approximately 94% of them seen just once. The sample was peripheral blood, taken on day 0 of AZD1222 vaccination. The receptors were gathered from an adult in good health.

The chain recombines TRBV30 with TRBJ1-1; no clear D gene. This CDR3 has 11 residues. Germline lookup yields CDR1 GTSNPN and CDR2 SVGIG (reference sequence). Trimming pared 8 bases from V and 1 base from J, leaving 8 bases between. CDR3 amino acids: CARLWNTEAFF. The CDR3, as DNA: TGTGCCAGGCTCTGGAACACTGAAGCTTTCTTT.

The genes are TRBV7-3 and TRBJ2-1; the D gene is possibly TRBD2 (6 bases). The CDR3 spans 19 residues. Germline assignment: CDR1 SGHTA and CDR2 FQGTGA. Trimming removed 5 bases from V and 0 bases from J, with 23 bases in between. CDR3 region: CASSTLELAHSGSYNEQFF. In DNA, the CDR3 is TGTGCCAGCAGCACTCTTGAGCTAGCGCATTCAGGCTCCTACAATGAGCAGTTCTTC.

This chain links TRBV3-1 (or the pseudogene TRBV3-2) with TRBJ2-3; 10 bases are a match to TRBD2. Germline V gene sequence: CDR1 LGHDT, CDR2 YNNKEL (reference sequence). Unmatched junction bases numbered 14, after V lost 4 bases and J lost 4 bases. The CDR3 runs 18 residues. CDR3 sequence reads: CASSRRNLLAGYADTQYF. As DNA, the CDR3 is TGTGCCAGCAGCCGGAGGAATTTACTAGCGGGATATGCAGATACGCAGTATTTT.

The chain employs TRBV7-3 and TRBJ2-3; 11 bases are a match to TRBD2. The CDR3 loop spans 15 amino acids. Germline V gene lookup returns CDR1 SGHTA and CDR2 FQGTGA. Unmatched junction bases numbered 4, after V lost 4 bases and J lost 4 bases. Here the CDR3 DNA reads TGTGCCAGCAGCTCGGGACTAGCGGTCCCAGATACGCAGTATTTT. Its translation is CASSSGLAVPDTQYF.

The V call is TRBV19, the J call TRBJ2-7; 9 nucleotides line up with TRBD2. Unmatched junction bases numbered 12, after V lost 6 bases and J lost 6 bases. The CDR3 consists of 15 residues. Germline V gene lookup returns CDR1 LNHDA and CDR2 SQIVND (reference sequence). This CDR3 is CASRIIAGVGGEQYF. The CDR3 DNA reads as TGTGCCAGTAGAATAATAGCGGGAGTTGGCGGCGAGCAGTACTTC.

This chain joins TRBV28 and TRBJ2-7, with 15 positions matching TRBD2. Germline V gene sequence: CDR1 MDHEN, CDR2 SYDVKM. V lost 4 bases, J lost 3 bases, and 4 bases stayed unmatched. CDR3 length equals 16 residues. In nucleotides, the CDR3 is TGTGCCAGCAGTTCACCGGGACTAGCGGGAGGCTACGAGCAGTACTTC. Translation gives CASSSPGLAGGYEQYF. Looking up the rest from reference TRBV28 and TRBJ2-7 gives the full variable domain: DVKVTQSSRYLVKRTGEKVFLECVQDMDHENMFWYRQDPGLGLRLIYFSYDVKMKEKGDIPEGYSVSREKKERFSLILESASTNQTSMYLCASSSPGLAGGYEQYFGPGTRLTVT.

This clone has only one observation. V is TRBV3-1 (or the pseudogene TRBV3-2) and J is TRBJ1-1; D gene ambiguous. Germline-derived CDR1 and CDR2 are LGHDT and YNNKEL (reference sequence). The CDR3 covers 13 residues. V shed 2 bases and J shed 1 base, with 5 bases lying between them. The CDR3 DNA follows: TGTGCCAGCAGCCAACTTCAGAACACTGAAGCTTTCTTT. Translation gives CASSQLQNTEAFF.

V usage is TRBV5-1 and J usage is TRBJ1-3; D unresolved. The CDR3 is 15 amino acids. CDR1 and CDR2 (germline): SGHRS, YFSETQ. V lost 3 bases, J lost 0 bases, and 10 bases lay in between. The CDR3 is CASSYPRDSGNTIYF. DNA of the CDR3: TGCGCCAGCAGCTACCCGCGGGACTCTGGAAACACCATATATTTT.

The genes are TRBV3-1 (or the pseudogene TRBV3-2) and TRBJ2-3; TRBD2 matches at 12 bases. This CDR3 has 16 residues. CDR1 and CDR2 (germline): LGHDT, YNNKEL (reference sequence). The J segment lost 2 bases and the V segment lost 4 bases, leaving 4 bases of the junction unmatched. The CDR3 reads CASSPLAGGHTDTQYF. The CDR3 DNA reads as TGTGCCAGCAGCCCACTAGCGGGAGGCCACACAGATACGCAGTATTTT.

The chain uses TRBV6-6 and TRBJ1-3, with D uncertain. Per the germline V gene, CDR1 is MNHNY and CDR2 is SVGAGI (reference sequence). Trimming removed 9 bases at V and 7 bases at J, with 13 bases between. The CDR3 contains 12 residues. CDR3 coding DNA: TGTGCCAGTAGTCGACCACGGAACACCATATATTTT. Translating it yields CASSRPRNTIYF.

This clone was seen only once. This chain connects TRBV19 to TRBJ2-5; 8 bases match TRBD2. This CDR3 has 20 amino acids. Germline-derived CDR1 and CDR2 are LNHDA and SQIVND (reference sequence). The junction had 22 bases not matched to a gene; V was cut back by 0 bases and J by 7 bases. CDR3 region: CASSIDPLASGPTTDGTQYF. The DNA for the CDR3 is TGTGCCAGTAGTATAGATCCCCTCGCTAGCGGGCCGACTACCGATGGGACCCAGTACTTC.

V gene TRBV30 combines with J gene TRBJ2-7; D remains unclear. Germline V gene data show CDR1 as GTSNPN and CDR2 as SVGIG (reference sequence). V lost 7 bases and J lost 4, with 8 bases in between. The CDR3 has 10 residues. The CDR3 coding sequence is TGTGCCTTTGGGGTTTACGAGCAGTACTTC. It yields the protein CAFGVYEQYF.

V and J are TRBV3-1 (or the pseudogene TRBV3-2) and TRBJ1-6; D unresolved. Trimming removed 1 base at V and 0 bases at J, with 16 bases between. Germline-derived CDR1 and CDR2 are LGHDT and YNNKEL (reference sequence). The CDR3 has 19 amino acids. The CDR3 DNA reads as TGTGCCAGCAGCCAAGTTCAATTACGGGGAAGCTCCTATAATTCACCCCTCCACTTT. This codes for CASSQVQLRGSSYNSPLHF.

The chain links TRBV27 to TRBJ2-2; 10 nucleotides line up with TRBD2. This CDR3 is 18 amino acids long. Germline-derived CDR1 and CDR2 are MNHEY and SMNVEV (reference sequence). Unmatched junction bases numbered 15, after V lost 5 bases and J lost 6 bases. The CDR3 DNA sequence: TGTGCCAGCAGTCCATCAGCACCGGGACTAGCGAGGTCCGGGGAGCTGTTTTTT. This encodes CASSPSAPGLARSGELFF.

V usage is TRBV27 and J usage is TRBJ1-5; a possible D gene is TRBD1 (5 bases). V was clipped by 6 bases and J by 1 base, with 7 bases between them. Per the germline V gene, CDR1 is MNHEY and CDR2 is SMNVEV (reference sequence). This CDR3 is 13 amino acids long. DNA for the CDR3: TGTGCCAGCAGGAGGGGAAGCAATCAGCCCCAGCATTTT. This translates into CASRRGSNQPQHF.

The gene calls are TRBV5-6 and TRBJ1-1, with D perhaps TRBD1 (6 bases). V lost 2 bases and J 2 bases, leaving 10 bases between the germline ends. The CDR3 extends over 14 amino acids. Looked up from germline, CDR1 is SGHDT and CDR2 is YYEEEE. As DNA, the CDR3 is TGTGCCAGCAGCTTACAGGGAGGAAACACTGAAGCTTTCTTT. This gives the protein CASSLQGGNTEAFF.

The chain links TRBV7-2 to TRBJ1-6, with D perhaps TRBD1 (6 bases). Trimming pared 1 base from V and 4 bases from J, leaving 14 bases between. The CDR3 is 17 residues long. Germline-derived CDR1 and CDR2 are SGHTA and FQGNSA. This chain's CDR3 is CASSLVVGGRYNSPLHF. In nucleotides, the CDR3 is TGTGCCAGCAGCTTAGTGGTCGGGGGCAGGTATAATTCACCCCTCCACTTT.

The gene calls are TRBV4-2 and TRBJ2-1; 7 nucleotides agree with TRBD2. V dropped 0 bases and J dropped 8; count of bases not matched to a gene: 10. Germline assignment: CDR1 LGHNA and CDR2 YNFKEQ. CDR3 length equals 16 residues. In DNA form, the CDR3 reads TGTGCCAGCAGCCAAGATCGAGCGGGGCGGGACTATGAGCAGTTCTTC. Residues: CASSQDRAGRDYEQFF.

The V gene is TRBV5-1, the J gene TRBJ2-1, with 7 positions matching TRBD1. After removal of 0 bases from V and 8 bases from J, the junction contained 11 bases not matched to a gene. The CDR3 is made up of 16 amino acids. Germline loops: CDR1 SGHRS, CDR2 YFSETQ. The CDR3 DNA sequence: TGCGCCAGCAGCTTGGCCAAGGGGGCTCTTTCATATGAGCAGTTCTTC. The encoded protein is CASSLAKGALSYEQFF.

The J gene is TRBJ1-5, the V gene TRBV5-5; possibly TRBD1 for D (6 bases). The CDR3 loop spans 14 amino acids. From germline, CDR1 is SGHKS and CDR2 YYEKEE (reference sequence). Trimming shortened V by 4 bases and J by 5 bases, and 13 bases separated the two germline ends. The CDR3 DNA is TGTGCCAGCAGCCTGGGGGGGGCGTATCAGCCCCAGCATTTT. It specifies CASSLGGAYQPQHF.

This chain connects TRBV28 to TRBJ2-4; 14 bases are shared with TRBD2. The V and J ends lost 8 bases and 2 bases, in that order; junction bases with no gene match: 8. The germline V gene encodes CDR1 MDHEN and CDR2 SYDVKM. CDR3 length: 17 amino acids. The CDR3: CASHGTSGSFTKNIQYF. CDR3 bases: TGTGCCAGCCACGGGACTAGCGGGAGTTTCACCAAAAACATTCAGTACTTC.